What follows are 21 T cell receptor beta chains derived from one specimen sequenced in a study of blood T cells in healthy people across ages. Then a second PCR, running about 7 to 11 cycles, was carried out with a sample-barcoded 5' primer and a J-beta primer mix. TCRdb recomputed calls from the 5' RACE reads with MiXCR, one row per CDR3 protein. The repertoire has fewer than 1,200,000 distinct CDR3 sequences, about 25% of them found once; the top ten carry approximately 0.71%. The data were also submitted as part of a second study, on T cells of mothers and their children.

Material: blood. The receptors were gathered from a girl aged 2-15 years in good health.

This rearrangement joins TRBV20-1 to TRBJ1-4; a possible D gene is TRBD1 (5 bases). CDR1 and CDR2 from the germline V gene are DFQATT and SNEGSKA (reference sequence). Trimming cost V 4 bases and J 0 bases, with 6 bases left between them. The length of the CDR3 is 13 residues. The CDR3 loop reads CSANRPTNEKLFF. DNA of the CDR3: TGCAGTGCTAACAGGCCAACTAATGAAAAACTGTTTTTT.

The gene calls are TRBV4-2 and TRBJ2-3, with 14 bases that match TRBD2. This CDR3 contains 17 residues. Trimming cost V 8 bases and J 5 bases; bases outside gene matches: 12. CDR1 is LGHNA, CDR2 YNFKEQ, per germline. CDR3 residues: CASAGTSGSWVGDTQYF. DNA for the CDR3: TGTGCCAGCGCCGGGACTAGCGGGAGCTGGGTCGGAGATACGCAGTATTTT.

The V call is TRBV5-4, the J call TRBJ2-2; D unresolved. CDR1 and CDR2 (germline): SGHNT, YYREEE (reference sequence). This CDR3 has 11 amino acids. Deletions cut 6 bases from V and 7 bases from J, with 7 bases between. This chain's CDR3 is CASKNGGELFF. CDR3 bases: TGTGCCAGCAAAAATGGCGGGGAGCTGTTTTTT.

This clonotype was detected a few times. Without the conserved terminal phenylalanine or tryptophan, this CDR3 likely stems from a read error. V is TRBV5-1 and J is TRBJ2-7; a weak D match, TRBD1 (7 bases). The germline V gene encodes CDR1 SGHRS and CDR2 YFSETQ. V lost 3 bases, J lost 4 bases, and 14 bases lay in between. The CDR3 has 14 amino acids. The CDR3 here is CASSSGDSEYEQYL. The DNA of the CDR3 is TGCGCCAGCAGCTCGGGGGACAGTGAATACGAGCAGTACCTC.

V and J are TRBV29-1 and TRBJ2-4, with 7 bases that match TRBD2. J lost 6 bases, V lost 4 bases, and 15 bases had no gene match. Per the germline V gene, CDR1 is SQVTM and CDR2 is ANQGSEA. This CDR3 has 16 residues. CDR3 loop: CSVALGGEGWRNIQYF. CDR3 nucleotides: TGCAGCGTTGCGCTGGGGGGGGAGGGATGGCGAAACATTCAGTACTTC.

This rearrangement joins TRBV4-3 to TRBJ1-4; a possible D gene is TRBD1 (5 bases). The CDR3 loop spans 15 amino acids. Germline CDR1 is LGHNA and CDR2 is YSLEER. V was clipped by 0 bases and J by 8 bases, with 13 bases between them. Written as DNA, the CDR3 is TGCGCCAGCAGCCAAGACCCGGACATCATAGAAAAACTGTTTTTT. Its protein product is CASSQDPDIIEKLFF.

Only a few counts were recorded for this clonotype. The V call is TRBV7-9, the J call TRBJ2-7, with TRBD1 identical over 8 bases. The germline gives CDR1 SEHNR, CDR2 FQNEAQ (reference sequence). The length of the CDR3 is 14 residues. Trimming removed 4 bases from V and 2 bases from J; junction bases left unmatched: 4. The chain's CDR3 is CASSSEDRAYEQYF. The CDR3 nucleotides are TGTGCCAGCAGCTCGGAGGACAGGGCCTACGAGCAGTACTTC.

This clonotype came up a few times. The genes are TRBV25-1 and TRBJ2-6; D unclear. Germline V gives CDR1 MGHDK, CDR2 SYGVNS. Trimming took 1 base from V and 0 from J, leaving 4 bases between them. The CDR3 runs 15 residues. CDR3 coding DNA: TGTGCCAGCAGTGAATTTAACTCTGGGGCCAACGTCCTGACTTTC. It translates to CASSEFNSGANVLTF.

The chain has TRBV7-9 and TRBJ2-7; 11 bases align to TRBD2. Germline-derived CDR1 and CDR2 are SEHNR and FQNEAQ (reference sequence). CDR3 length: 15 amino acids. J was trimmed by 3 bases and V by 5 bases; bases with no gene match: 6. For the CDR3, the DNA is TGTGCCAGCAGCCTAGTACTAGCGGGAGACTACGAGCAGTACTTC. As protein: CASSLVLAGDYEQYF.

The chain joins TRBV6-1 to TRBJ2-5, with TRBD2 as a possible D gene (6 bases). The CDR3 consists of 13 residues. Per germline, CDR1 MNHNS and CDR2 SASEGT. The CDR3 DNA reads as TGTGCGGCGGGGATAGTAATAGGGGAGACCCAGTACTTC. Protein product: CAAGIVIGETQYF.

This chain uses TRBV5-1 with TRBJ2-3, with TRBD2 matching 7 bases. The V and J ends lost 4 bases and 0 bases, in that order; junction bases with no gene match: 8. The germline V gene encodes CDR1 SGHRS and CDR2 YFSETQ. This CDR3 comprises 16 residues. The CDR3 coding sequence is TGCGCCAGCAGCCCAGCGCTAGCGGCCAGCACAGATACGCAGTATTTT. As protein: CASSPALAASTDTQYF. The full variable domain, rest sourced from reference TRBV5-1 and TRBJ2-3, is KAGVTQTPRYLIKTRGQQVTLSCSPISGHRSVSWYQQTPGQGLQFLFEYFSETQRNKGNFPGRFSGRQFSNSRSEMNVSTLELGDSALYLCASSPALAASTDTQYFGPGTRLTVL.

The V gene is TRBV24-1, the J gene TRBJ2-1; perhaps TRBD2 as D (7 bases). Deletions cut 4 bases from V and 4 bases from J, with 19 bases between. Germline V gene lookup returns CDR1 KGHDR and CDR2 SFDVKD. This CDR3 is 17 amino acids long. As DNA, the CDR3 is TGTGCCACCAGTGAAGGGGGGGCTGGGACTGTATACAATGAGCAGTTCTTC. Protein: CATSEGGAGTVYNEQFF.

This clonotype was counted ten times or more. The chain joins TRBV7-6 to TRBJ1-1; D gene ambiguous. V gave up 1 base and J gave up 2 bases, with 8 bases separating them. The CDR3 has 14 residues. Germline V CDR1 and CDR2: SGHVS, FNYEAQ. The CDR3 protein is CASSLDPDNTEAFF. Written as DNA, the CDR3 is TGTGCCAGCAGCTTAGACCCGGATAACACTGAAGCTTTCTTT. The entire variable domain, with the rest obtained from reference TRBV7-6 and TRBJ1-1, is as follows: GAGVSQSPRYKVTKRGQDVALRCDPISGHVSLYWYRQALGQGPEFLTYFNYEAQQDKSGLPNDRFSAERPEGSISTLTIQRTEQRDSAMYRCASSLDPDNTEAFFGQGTRLTVV.

The chain has TRBV4-2 and TRBJ2-2; D is perhaps TRBD1 (5 bases). The CDR3 is 14 amino acids. Trimming took off 0 bases at V and 4 bases at J, with 6 bases between the two ends. The V gene's germline CDR1 is LGHNA and CDR2 YNFKEQ. CDR3 protein: CASSQDQGTGELFF. CDR3 coding DNA: TGTGCCAGCAGCCAAGATCAGGGCACCGGGGAGCTGTTTTTT.

This clonotype was picked up a small number of times. V and J are TRBV7-9 and TRBJ1-3, with a tentative D call TRBD1 (5 bases). Germline CDR1 SEHNR, CDR2 FQNEAQ (reference sequence). The CDR3 totals 16 residues. V shed 5 bases and J shed 0 bases, with 14 bases lying between them. CDR3 coding DNA: TGTGCCAGCAGCCCCGCACGGGGGATCTCTGGAAACACCATATATTTT. Translation: CASSPARGISGNTIYF.

The chain carries TRBV28 and TRBJ2-4; TRBD2 agrees at 8 bases. Germline lookup yields CDR1 MDHEN and CDR2 SYDVKM. The trim removed 6 bases at V and 2 bases at J, leaving 9 bases unmatched. The CDR3 is made up of 16 amino acids. Here the CDR3 DNA reads TGTGCCAGCAGACCGATGGCGGGAGGAACCAAAAACATTCAGTACTTC. Its protein is CASRPMAGGTKNIQYF.

This clonotype was seen a few times. This chain connects TRBV9 to TRBJ2-5; TRBD1 aligns across 8 bases. The tail of the sequence fits TRBJ2-7 better, so the J call may be wrong. The CDR3 spans 16 residues. The germline V gene has CDR1 SGDLS and CDR2 YYNGEE. In nucleotides, the CDR3 is TGTGCCAGCAGCGTAGCTTTTGCGGACAGGGAGGACGAGCAGTACTTC. It codes for CASSVAFADREDEQYF.

This chain joins TRBV7-9 and TRBJ1-1, with 7 bases matching TRBD1. Looked up from germline, CDR1 is SEHNR and CDR2 is FQNEAQ (reference sequence). V lost 4 bases and J lost 11; bases outside the gene matches: 7. This CDR3 is 12 amino acids long. DNA for the CDR3: TGTGCCAGCAGCTGGGAGGGGGCAGCGGCTTTCTTT. This gives the protein CASSWEGAAAFF.

This rearrangement joins TRBV28 to TRBJ2-1, with D possibly TRBD2 on 6 matching bases. The germline V gene encodes CDR1 MDHEN and CDR2 SYDVKM. CDR3 length equals 15 residues. The germline V and J ends were trimmed by 6 bases and 3 bases, with 15 bases remaining between them. The CDR3 nucleotides are TGTGCCAGCAGACACACGGGAGCTAGCTACAATGAGCAGTTCTTC. Translation gives CASRHTGASYNEQFF.

This clonotype was seen a handful of times. The chain recombines TRBV5-1 with TRBJ2-7; 8 nucleotides align to TRBD1. In germline, CDR1 is SGHRS, CDR2 YFSETQ. V dropped 1 base and J dropped 5; count of bases not matched to a gene: 8. There are 15 residues in the CDR3. The DNA for the CDR3 is TGCGCCAGCAGCTTGAACCAGGGGGCAAGGGACGAGCAGTACTTC. This codes for CASSLNQGARDEQYF.

The J gene is TRBJ2-1, the V gene TRBV7-2; no definite D call. Germline-derived CDR1 and CDR2 are SGHTA and FQGNSA. This CDR3 has 15 residues. Trimming removed 6 bases from V and 0 bases from J, with 12 bases in between. CDR3 residues: CASRPQVSSYNEQFF. In DNA, the CDR3 is TGTGCCAGCAGACCCCAGGTGAGCTCCTACAATGAGCAGTTCTTC.